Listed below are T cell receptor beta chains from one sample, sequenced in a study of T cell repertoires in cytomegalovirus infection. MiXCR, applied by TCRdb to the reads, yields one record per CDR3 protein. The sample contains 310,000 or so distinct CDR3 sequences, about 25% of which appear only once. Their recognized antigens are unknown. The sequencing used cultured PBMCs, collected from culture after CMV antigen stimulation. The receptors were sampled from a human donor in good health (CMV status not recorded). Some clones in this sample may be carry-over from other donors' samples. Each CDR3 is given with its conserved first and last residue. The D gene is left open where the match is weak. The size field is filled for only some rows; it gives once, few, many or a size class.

cdr3_aa: CASSHPAVQSPDTQYF; cdr3_nt: TGCGCCAGCAGCCACCCGGCCGTGCAGTCACCAGATACGCAGTATTTT; j_call: TRBJ2-3; clone_size: .; d_call: .; v_call: TRBV4-1
cdr3_aa: CASSQYLSWTQYF; cdr3_nt: TGTGCCAGCAGCCAATATTTGAGTTGGACCCAGTACTTC; j_call: TRBJ2-5; clone_size: .; d_call: .; v_call: TRBV3-1
cdr3_aa: CAIARERGEQFF; cdr3_nt: TGTGCCATCGCCAGGGAGAGGGGGGAGCAGTTCTTC; j_call: TRBJ2-1; clone_size: few; d_call: .; v_call: TRBV10-3
cdr3_aa: CASSLKRYEQYF; cdr3_nt: TGTGCCAGCAGCTTAAAGCGTTACGAGCAGTACTTC; j_call: TRBJ2-7; clone_size: .; d_call: .; v_call: TRBV7-8
cdr3_aa: CASTPAGTLYNEQFF; cdr3_nt: TGTGCCAGCACCCCAGCCGGGACTCTCTACAATGAGCAGTTCTTC; j_call: TRBJ2-1; clone_size: .; d_call: .; v_call: TRBV6-5
cdr3_aa: CASSQDYDAGGPGTGELFF; cdr3_nt: TGCGCCAGCAGCCAAGACTACGACGCGGGAGGGCCAGGGACCGGGGAGCTGTTTTTT; j_call: TRBJ2-2; clone_size: .; d_call: TRBD2; v_call: TRBV4-3
cdr3_aa: CASSVLPTYEQYF; cdr3_nt: TGTGCCAGCAGCGTACTACCAACCTACGAGCAGTACTTC; j_call: TRBJ2-7; clone_size: .; d_call: .; v_call: TRBV7-3
cdr3_aa: CASSLRRTGTGTNEQFF; cdr3_nt: TGTGCCAGCAGTTTAAGGAGAACCGGGACAGGGACCAATGAGCAGTTCTTC; j_call: TRBJ2-1; clone_size: few; d_call: TRBD1; v_call: TRBV27
cdr3_aa: CASSLGDRGGESPLHF; cdr3_nt: TGCGCCAGCAGCTTGGGGGATCGAGGCGGGGAGTCACCCCTCCACTTT; j_call: TRBJ1-6; clone_size: .; d_call: .; v_call: TRBV5-1
cdr3_aa: CASSEARSGASNQPQHF; cdr3_nt: TGTGCCAGCAGTGAAGCGCGATCCGGGGCTAGCAATCAGCCCCAGCATTTT; j_call: TRBJ1-5; clone_size: .; d_call: .; v_call: TRBV6-1
cdr3_aa: CASSSISGSAAGELFF; cdr3_nt: TGTGCCAGCAGTTCTATATCGGGTTCCGCCGCCGGGGAGCTGTTTTTT; j_call: TRBJ2-2; clone_size: .; d_call: .; v_call: TRBV27
cdr3_aa: CASSPQGRGYNEQFF; cdr3_nt: TGTGCCAGCAGCCCACAGGGGCGAGGGTACAATGAGCAGTTCTTC; j_call: TRBJ2-1; clone_size: .; d_call: TRBD1; v_call: TRBV28
cdr3_aa: CASSIALDLIFNEQFF; cdr3_nt: TGTGCCAGTAGTATAGCCCTAGACCTTATCTTCAATGAGCAGTTCTTC; j_call: TRBJ2-1; clone_size: few; d_call: .; v_call: TRBV19
cdr3_aa: CASRTGAIYGYTF; cdr3_nt: TGTGCCAGCAGGACAGGGGCCATCTATGGCTACACCTTC; j_call: TRBJ1-2; clone_size: few; d_call: TRBD1; v_call: TRBV28
cdr3_aa: CASSFSSGLAGLQYF; cdr3_nt: TGTGCCAGCAGCTTTTCTTCGGGACTAGCGGGATTGCAGTACTTC; j_call: TRBJ2-7; clone_size: many; d_call: TRBD2; v_call: TRBV7-2
cdr3_aa: CASSSPTGFYGYTF; cdr3_nt: TGTGCCAGCAGTTCCCCGACAGGCTTCTATGGCTACACCTTC; j_call: TRBJ1-2; clone_size: .; d_call: .; v_call: TRBV28
cdr3_aa: CASSPGGGVYGYTF; cdr3_nt: TGTGCCAGCAGTCCGGGAGGGGGCGTCTATGGCTACACCTTC; j_call: TRBJ1-2; clone_size: .; d_call: TRBD1; v_call: TRBV12-3/TRBV12-4
cdr3_aa: CSVEDFGGQFGTDTQYF; cdr3_nt: TGCAGCGTTGAAGACTTCGGGGGGCAGTTTGGCACAGATACGCAGTATTTT; j_call: TRBJ2-3; clone_size: .; d_call: .; v_call: TRBV29-1
cdr3_aa: CASSLGVLGGAEAFF; cdr3_nt: TGTGCCAGCAGTTTAGGGGTTCTGGGAGGTGCTGAAGCTTTCTTT; j_call: TRBJ1-1; clone_size: .; d_call: .; v_call: TRBV7-9
cdr3_aa: CASSLKGHEQFF; cdr3_nt: TGTGCCAGCAGCTTAAAGGGCCATGAGCAGTTCTTC; j_call: TRBJ2-1; clone_size: .; d_call: .; v_call: TRBV7-6
cdr3_aa: CASSLTTSGANNEQFF; cdr3_nt: TGTGCCAGCAGTTTGACTACTAGCGGAGCCAACAATGAGCAGTTCTTC; j_call: TRBJ2-1; clone_size: few; d_call: TRBD2; v_call: TRBV27
cdr3_aa: CSAAVVGAMNTEAFF; cdr3_nt: TGCAGTGCTGCCGTAGTGGGGGCGATGAACACTGAAGCTTTCTTT; j_call: TRBJ1-1; clone_size: few; d_call: .; v_call: TRBV20-1
cdr3_aa: CAWSGPEKLFF; cdr3_nt: TGTGCCTGGAGCGGTCCAGAAAAACTGTTTTTT; j_call: TRBJ1-4; clone_size: .; d_call: .; v_call: TRBV30
cdr3_aa: CSASMVQGAGYTF; cdr3_nt: TGCAGTGCTAGTATGGTACAGGGGGCTGGCTACACCTTC; j_call: TRBJ1-2; clone_size: .; d_call: TRBD1; v_call: TRBV20-1
cdr3_aa: CASSLVEGTEAFF; cdr3_nt: TGTGCCAGCAGCCTGGTCGAAGGAACTGAAGCTTTCTTT; j_call: TRBJ1-1; clone_size: .; d_call: .; v_call: TRBV7-9
cdr3_aa: CSVVLGTSGSYNEQFF; cdr3_nt: TGCAGCGTCGTACTGGGGACTAGCGGGAGTTACAATGAGCAGTTCTTC; j_call: TRBJ2-1; clone_size: .; d_call: TRBD2; v_call: TRBV29-1